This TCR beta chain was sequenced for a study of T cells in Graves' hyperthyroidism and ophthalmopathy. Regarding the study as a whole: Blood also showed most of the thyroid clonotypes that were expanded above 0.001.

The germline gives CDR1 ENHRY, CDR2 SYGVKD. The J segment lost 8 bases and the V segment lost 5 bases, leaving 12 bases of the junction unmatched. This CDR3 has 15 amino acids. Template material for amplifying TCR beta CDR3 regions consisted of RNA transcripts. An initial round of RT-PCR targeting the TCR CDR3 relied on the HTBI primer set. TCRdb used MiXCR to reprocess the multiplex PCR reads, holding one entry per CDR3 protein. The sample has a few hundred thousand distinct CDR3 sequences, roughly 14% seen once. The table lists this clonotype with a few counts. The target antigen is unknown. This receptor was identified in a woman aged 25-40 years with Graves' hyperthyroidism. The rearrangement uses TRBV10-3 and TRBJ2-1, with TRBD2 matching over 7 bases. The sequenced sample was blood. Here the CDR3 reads CAISKRDSEGDEQFF. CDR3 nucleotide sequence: TGTGCCATCAGTAAGCGGGACTCAGAGGGCGATGAGCAGTTCTTC.